The entry below gives a single T cell receptor (beta chain) sequence along with its context. Its matching antigen is unknown. The CDR3 totals 18 residues. Germline values: CDR1 MNHEY, CDR2 SMNVEV (reference sequence). After removal of 1 base from V and 2 bases from J, the junction contained 9 bases not matched to a gene. This specimen comes from a study of beta chain features in type 1 diabetes. Sequenced material consisted of expressed TCRB transcripts (all of the isolated RNA was reverse transcribed). The method was immunoSEQ multiplex PCR; TCRdb's version includes in-frame clones alone and lacks a portion of them. The table has 250,000 or so clones, less than 35% seen once. Study-level findings and limits: When VDJ junctions were examined, type 1 diabetes patients showed fewer insertions and more deletions.

The rearrangement uses TRBV27 and TRBJ1-3; 9 nucleotides line up with TRBD1. The TCR was taken from a man aged 25-45 years in good health. Sequenced material: central memory CD4+ T cells from blood. CDR3 sequence: CASSLLARDRVTGNTIYF. CDR3 DNA sequence: TGTGCCAGCAGTTTATTGGCCCGGGACAGGGTTACTGGAAACACCATATATTTT.